The sequence of this T cell receptor beta chain was determined in a study of CD8+CD57+ T cells in acquired aplastic anemia. Background on the study: An average of approximately 3.4 ug of DNA was obtained from sorted CD4+ and CD8+ cells.

This CDR3 region has 15 residues. V dropped 5 bases and J dropped 3; count of bases not matched to a gene: 8. CDR1 and CDR2 from the germline V gene are SEHNR and FQNEAQ (reference sequence). The authors sequenced patients whose flow cytometry had shown CD8+CD57+ cell expansion. The blood sampling took place in patients who had so far received no therapy. Genomic DNA, the template, was used for profiling of the TCR beta VDJ and CDR3. MiXCR was run by TCRdb on the reads, yielding one entry per CDR3 protein. The data hold hundreds of thousands of distinct CDR3 sequences, with roughly 82% observed a single time. Notes on this clonotype: Its antigen is still unknown.

Findings and limits, study-wide: Researchers report that twenty-nine CD8+ CDR3 sequences appeared in both patients and controls. Patients versus controls showed no significant CD8+ Simpson's diversity difference.

The sequencing input was sorted CD4+, CD8+, or CD8+CD57+ T cells (not recorded which) from PBMCs. The chain is built from TRBV7-9 and TRBJ2-3; TRBD1 matches at 7 bases. This TCR was recovered from a human donor with aplastic anemia. CDR3 protein: CASSKGTDRTDTQYF. The CDR3 DNA reads as TGTGCCAGCAGCAAAGGGACAGATAGAACAGATACGCAGTATTTT.